This T cell receptor beta chain was sequenced for a study of cytotoxic CD8 clonotypes in ibrutinib-treated CLL. Whole-study context: Partial responders about 25, complete 2; around twelve progressed and roughly 15 stayed in remission by median about 6 years.

Points from the study as a whole: Patients showed higher baseline clonality than age-matched healthy donors, and it tracked circulating CD8+ T-cell counts. Under treatment, the uncommon public clonotypes either contracted or remained stable. Having risen at ibrutinib response, clonality had fallen back toward baseline by progression.

Profiling relied on immunoSEQ multiplex PCR, and the TCRdb table lists in-frame clones only, not all of them. The sample consists of about 250,000 clones, 70% of them appearing once. This clone has more than one count but fewer than ten. Its antigen is unidentified. Trimming took 5 bases from V and 3 from J; bases not matched to a gene: 2. The CDR3 is 13 residues long. CDR1 is LNHDA and CDR2 is SQIVND in the germline V gene (reference sequence). The source of this sequence is a human donor with chronic lymphocytic leukemia. The source was PBMCs, collected after 24 months of ibrutinib treatment. The rearrangement uses TRBV19 and TRBJ1-2, with TRBD1 matching over 8 bases. The CDR3 is CASSWGQDYGYTF. The CDR3 DNA reads as TGTGCCAGTAGTTGGGGACAGGACTATGGCTACACCTTC.